This T cell receptor (beta chain) was profiled in a study of shared clonotypes between healthy human individuals. Notes on the study in general: Specimens sampled were limited to blood, with tissue repertoires likely differing. Investigators expected sequencing depth to affect clonotype sharing among donors.

The germline V gene has CDR1 LGHNT and CDR2 FRNRAP. This CDR3 spans 17 amino acids. Trimming cost V 2 bases and J 0 bases; bases outside gene matches: 5. Only in-frame clones appear in the TCRdb table, and some are missing; sequencing was by immunoSEQ multiplex PCR. The repertoire holds around 940,000 clones, with approximately 80% as singletons. As regards this clone: The target antigen is unknown.

Donation came from healthy HIV-negative adults that had no recent acute infections or vaccinations. Sequencing input: memory CD4+ T cells sorted from blood. As for subset: CD45RA-negative fraction. The J gene is TRBJ2-1, the V gene TRBV12-5; TRBD2 aligns across 9 bases. This TCR came from a man aged 18 to 30 in good health. The CDR3 here is CASGLYSGGYSYNEQFF. CDR3 in DNA: TGTGCTAGTGGTTTGTATAGCGGGGGCTACTCCTACAATGAGCAGTTCTTC.